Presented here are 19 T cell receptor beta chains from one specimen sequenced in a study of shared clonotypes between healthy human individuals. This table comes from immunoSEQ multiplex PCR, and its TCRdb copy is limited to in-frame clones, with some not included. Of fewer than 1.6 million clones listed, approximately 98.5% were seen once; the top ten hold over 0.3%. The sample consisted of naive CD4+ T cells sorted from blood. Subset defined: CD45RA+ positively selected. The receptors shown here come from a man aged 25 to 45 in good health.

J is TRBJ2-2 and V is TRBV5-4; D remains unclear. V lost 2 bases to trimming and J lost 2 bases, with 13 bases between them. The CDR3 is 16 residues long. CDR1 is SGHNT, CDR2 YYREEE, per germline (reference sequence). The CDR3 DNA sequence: TGTGCCAGCAGCTTAGAGGCTCGGTCCAACACCGGGGAGCTGTTTTTT. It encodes CASSLEARSNTGELFF. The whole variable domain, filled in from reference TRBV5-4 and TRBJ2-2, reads ETGVTQSPTHLIKTRGQQVTLRCSSQSGHNTVSWYQQALGQGPQFIFQYYREEENGRGNFPPRFSGLQFPNYSSELNVNALELDDSALYLCASSLEARSNTGELFFGEGSRLTVL.

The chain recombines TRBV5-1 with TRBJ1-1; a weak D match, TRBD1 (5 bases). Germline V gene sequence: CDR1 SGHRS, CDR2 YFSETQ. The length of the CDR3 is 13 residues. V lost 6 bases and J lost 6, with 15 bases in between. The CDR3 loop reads CASKTGPGAEAFF. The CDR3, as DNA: TGCGCCAGCAAGACGGGGCCGGGAGCTGAAGCTTTCTTT.

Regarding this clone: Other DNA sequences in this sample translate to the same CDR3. DNA of the CDR3: TGTGCCAGCAGGCCGGACCAGTACAATGAGCAGTTCTTC. Residues: CASRPDQYNEQFF. The genes are TRBV28 and TRBJ2-1; D is unclear. V gave up 6 bases and J gave up 4 bases, with 10 bases separating them. This CDR3 spans 13 amino acids. CDR1 is MDHEN, CDR2 SYDVKM, per germline.

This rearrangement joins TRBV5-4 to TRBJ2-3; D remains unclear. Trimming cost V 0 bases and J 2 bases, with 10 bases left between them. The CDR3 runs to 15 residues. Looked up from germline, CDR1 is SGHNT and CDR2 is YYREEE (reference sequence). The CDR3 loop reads CASSLDMGTTDTQYF. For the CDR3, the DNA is TGTGCCAGCAGCTTGGACATGGGTACCACAGATACGCAGTATTTT. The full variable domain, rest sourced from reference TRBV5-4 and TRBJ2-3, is ETGVTQSPTHLIKTRGQQVTLRCSSQSGHNTVSWYQQALGQGPQFIFQYYREEENGRGNFPPRFSGLQFPNYSSELNVNALELDDSALYLCASSLDMGTTDTQYFGPGTRLTVL.

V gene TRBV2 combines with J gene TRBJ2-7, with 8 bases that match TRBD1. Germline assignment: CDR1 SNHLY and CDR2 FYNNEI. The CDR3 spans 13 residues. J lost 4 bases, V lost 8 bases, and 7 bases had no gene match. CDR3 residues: CASLRGRLYEQYF. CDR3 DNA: TGTGCCAGCCTCAGGGGGCGCTTATACGAGCAGTACTTC.

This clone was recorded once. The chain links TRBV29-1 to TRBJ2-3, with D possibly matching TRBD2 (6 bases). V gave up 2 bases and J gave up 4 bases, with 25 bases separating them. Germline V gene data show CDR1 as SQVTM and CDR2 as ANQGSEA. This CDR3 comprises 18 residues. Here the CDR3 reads CSVEYPLGAGSPPDTQYF. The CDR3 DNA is TGCAGCGTTGAATACCCCCTAGGCGCGGGATCCCCACCAGATACGCAGTATTTT.

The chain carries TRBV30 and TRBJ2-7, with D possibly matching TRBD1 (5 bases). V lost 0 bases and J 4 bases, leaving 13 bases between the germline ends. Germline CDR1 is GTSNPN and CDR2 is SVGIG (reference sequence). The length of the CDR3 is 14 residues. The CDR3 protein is CAWSVSSGWYEQYF. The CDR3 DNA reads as TGTGCCTGGAGTGTCTCGTCAGGGTGGTACGAGCAGTACTTC.

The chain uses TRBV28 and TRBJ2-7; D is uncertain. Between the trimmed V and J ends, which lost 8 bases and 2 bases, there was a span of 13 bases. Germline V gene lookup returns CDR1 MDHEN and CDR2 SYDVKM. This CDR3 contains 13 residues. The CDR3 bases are TGTGCCAGCGTGGTGGCTCACCCCTACGAGCAGTACTTC. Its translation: CASVVAHPYEQYF.

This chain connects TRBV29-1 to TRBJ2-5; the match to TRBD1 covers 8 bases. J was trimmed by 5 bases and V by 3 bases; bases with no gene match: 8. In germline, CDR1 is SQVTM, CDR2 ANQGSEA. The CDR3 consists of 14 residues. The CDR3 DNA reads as TGCAGCGTTGACCGGACAGGGCTGCAGGAGACCCAGTACTTC. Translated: CSVDRTGLQETQYF.

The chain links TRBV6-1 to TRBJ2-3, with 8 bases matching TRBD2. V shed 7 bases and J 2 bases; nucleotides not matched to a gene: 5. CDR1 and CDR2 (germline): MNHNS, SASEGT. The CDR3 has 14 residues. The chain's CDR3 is CASNIAGYTDTQYF. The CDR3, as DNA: TGTGCCAGCAACATAGCGGGGTACACAGATACGCAGTATTTT.

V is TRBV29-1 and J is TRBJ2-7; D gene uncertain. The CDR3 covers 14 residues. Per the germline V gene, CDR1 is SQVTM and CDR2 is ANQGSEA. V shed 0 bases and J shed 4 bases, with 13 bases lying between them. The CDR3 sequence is CSVEDRGRGYEQYF. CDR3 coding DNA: TGCAGCGTTGAAGATCGAGGTCGTGGGTACGAGCAGTACTTC.

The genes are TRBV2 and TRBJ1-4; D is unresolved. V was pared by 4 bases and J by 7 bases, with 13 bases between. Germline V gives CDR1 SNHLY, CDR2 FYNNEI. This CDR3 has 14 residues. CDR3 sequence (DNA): TGTGCCAGCAGTGCCGGCAAGTCTAGTGAAAAACTGTTTTTT. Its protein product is CASSAGKSSEKLFF.

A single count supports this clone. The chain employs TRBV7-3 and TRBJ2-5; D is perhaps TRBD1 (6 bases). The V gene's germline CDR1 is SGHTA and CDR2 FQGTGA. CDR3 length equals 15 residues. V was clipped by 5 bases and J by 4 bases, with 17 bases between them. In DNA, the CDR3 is TGTGCCAGCAGCCCAAAACAGGGACCTCCAGAGACCCAGTACTTC. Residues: CASSPKQGPPETQYF.

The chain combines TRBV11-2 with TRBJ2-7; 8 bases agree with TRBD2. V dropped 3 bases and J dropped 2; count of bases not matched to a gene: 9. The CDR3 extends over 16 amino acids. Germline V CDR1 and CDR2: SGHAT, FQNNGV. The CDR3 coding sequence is TGTGCCAGCAGCTTGATACCCAGCGGGAGAGCCTACGAGCAGTACTTC. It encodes CASSLIPSGRAYEQYF. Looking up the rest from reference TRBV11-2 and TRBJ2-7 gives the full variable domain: EAGVAQSPRYKIIEKRQSVAFWCNPISGHATLYWYQQILGQGPKLLIQFQNNGVVDDSQLPKDRFSAERLKGVDSTLKIQPAKLEDSAVYLCASSLIPSGRAYEQYFGPGTRLTVT.

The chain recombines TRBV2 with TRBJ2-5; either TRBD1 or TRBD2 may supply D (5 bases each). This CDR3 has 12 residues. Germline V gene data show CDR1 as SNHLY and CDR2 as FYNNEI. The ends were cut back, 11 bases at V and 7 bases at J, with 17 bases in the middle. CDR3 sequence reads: CAGRGESLTQYF. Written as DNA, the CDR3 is TGTGCCGGTCGGGGCGAATCTCTGACCCAGTACTTC.

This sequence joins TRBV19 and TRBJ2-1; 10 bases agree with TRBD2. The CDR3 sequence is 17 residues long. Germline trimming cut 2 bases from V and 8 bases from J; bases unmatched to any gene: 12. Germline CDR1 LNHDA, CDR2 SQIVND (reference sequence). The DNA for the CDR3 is TGTGCCAGTAGTATAAATCGGGGGCTAGCGGGAGCATATGAGCAGTTCTTC. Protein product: CASSINRGLAGAYEQFF.

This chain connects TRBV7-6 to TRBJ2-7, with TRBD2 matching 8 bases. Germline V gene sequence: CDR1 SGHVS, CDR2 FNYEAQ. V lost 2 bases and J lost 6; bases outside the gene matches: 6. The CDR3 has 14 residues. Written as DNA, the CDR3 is TGTGCCAGCAGCTTACCAGCGGGAGTATCCGAGCAGTACTTC. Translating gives CASSLPAGVSEQYF.

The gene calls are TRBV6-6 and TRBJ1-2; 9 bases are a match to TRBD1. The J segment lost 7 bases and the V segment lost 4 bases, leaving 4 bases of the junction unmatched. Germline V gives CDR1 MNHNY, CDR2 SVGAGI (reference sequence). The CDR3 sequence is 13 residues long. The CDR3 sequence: CASSLQGAVGYTF. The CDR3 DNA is TGTGCCAGCAGTTTACAGGGGGCTGTTGGCTACACCTTC.

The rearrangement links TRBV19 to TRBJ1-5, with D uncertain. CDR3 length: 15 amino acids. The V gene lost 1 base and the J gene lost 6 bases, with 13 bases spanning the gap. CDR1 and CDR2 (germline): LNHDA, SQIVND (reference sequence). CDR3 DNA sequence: TGTGCCAGTAGTATAGTCGCGGGTCCGGGTCAGCCCCAGCATTTT. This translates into CASSIVAGPGQPQHF. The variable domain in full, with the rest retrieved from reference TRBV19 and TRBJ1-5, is DGGITQSPKYLFRKEGQNVTLSCEQNLNHDAMYWYRQDPGQGLRLIYYSQIVNDFQKGDIAEGYSVSREKKESFPLTVTSAQKNPTAFYLCASSIVAGPGQPQHFGDGTRLSIL.